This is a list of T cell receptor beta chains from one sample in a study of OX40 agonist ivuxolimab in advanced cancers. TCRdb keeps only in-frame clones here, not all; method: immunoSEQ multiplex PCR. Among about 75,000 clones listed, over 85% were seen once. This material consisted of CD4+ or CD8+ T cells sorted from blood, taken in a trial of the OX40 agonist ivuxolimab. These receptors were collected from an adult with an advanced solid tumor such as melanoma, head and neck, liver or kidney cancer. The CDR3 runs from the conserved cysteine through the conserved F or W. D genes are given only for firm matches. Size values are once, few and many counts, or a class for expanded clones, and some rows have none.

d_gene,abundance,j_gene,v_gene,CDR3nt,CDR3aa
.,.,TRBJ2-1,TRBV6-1,TGTGCCAGCAGTGGTATGGCCCCCACAGGTTACAATGAGCAGTTCTTC,CASSGMAPTGYNEQFF
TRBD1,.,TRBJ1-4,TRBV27,TGTGCCAGCAGTGACAGGGTTGGTGCTAATGAAAAACTGTTTTTT,CASSDRVGANEKLFF
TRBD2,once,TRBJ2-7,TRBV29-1,TGCAGCGTTTCGACTAGCTTCGCCTACGAGCAGTACTTC,CSVSTSFAYEQYF
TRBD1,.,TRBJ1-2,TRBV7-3,TGTGCCAGCAGCCCCTTGGGACAGGGCCTTTGGACCTTC,CASSPLGQGLWTF
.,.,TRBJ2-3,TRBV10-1,TGCGCCAGCAGTAAGGACACCACAGATACGCAGTATTTT,CASSKDTTDTQYF
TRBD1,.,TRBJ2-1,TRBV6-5,TGTGCCAGCAGCATGGGACAGGTTAAGCATGAGCAGTTCTTC,CASSMGQVKHEQFF
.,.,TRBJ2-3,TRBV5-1,TGCGCCAGCAGCTTGGCCGGAGCTTATACGCAGTATTTT,CASSLAGAYTQYF
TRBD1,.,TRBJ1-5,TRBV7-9,TGTGCCAGCAGCTTTACAGGGGGCCTAGGTCAGCCCCAGCATTTT,CASSFTGGLGQPQHF
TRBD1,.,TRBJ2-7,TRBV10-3,TGTGCCATCAGTTCCGGGACAGGGGGCTCGGGGTCCTACGAGCAGTACTTC,CAISSGTGGSGSYEQYF
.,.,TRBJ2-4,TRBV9,TGTGCCAGCAGCGTAGAGGGGGTAGGCATTCAGTACTTC,CASSVEGVGIQYF
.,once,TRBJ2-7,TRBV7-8,TGTGCCAGCAGCTTAGGGAGCGCAACCTACGAGCAGTACTTC,CASSLGSATYEQYF
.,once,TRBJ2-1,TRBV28,TGTGCCAGCAGTTCTCGGGGCCACTACAATGAGCAGTTCTTC,CASSSRGHYNEQFF
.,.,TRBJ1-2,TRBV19,TGTGCCAGCGGACAAAACTATGGCTACACCTTC,CASGQNYGYTF
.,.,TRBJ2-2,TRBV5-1,TGCGCCAGCAGCTTGGGAGCAGTCACCGGGGAGCTGTTTTTT,CASSLGAVTGELFF
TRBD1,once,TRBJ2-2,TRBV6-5,TGTGCCAGCAGTGCGACAGGGCTAGGGGAGCTGTTTTTT,CASSATGLGELFF
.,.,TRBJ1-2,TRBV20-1,TGCAGTGCTAGAGAGCGGGGTGGCTACACCTTC,CSARERGGYTF
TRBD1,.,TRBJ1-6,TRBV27,TGTGCCAGCACCCAGGACAGGGGTTATTCACCCCTCCACTTT,CASTQDRGYSPLHF
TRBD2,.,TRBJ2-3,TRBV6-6,TGTGCCAGCAGTTACCAGCGGGGGGTTACAGATACGCAGTATTTT,CASSYQRGVTDTQYF
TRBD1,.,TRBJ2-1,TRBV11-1,TGTGCCAGCAGCACGGGGACAGCCCTCAATGAGCAGTTCTTC,CASSTGTALNEQFF
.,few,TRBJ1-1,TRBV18,TGTGCCAGCTCCCCTCTGGGGGACTTGAACACTGAAGCTTTCTTT,CASSPLGDLNTEAFF
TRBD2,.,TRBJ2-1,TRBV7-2,TGTGCCAGCAGCTCTCAAGCGGGAATGGTTAAAGAGCAGTTCTTC,CASSSQAGMVKEQFF
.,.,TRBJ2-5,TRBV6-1,TGTGCCAGCAGTGCCAGGGCGACGGAGACCCAGTACTTC,CASSARATETQYF
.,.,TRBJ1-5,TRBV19,TGTGCCAGTAGTATAGGAATAGGGAATAGCAATCAGCCCCAGCATTTT,CASSIGIGNSNQPQHF
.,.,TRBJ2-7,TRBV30,TGTGCCTGGAATTCGGGGCGGGGTGACGAGCAGTACTTC,CAWNSGRGDEQYF
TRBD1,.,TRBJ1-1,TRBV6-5,TGTGCCAGCACAAGGGGGCCTGACACTGAAGCTTTCTTT,CASTRGPDTEAFF
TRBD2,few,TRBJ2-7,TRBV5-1,TGCGCCAGCAGCACACGGGGGACTATCTACGAGCAGTACTTC,CASSTRGTIYEQYF
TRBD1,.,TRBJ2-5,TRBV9,TGTGCCAGCAGCGTAGCCTCCCAACAGGGGGCGGGAGAGACCCAGTACTTC,CASSVASQQGAGETQYF
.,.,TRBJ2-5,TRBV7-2,TGTGCCAGCAGCTCCACGGAGACCCAGTACTTC,CASSSTETQYF
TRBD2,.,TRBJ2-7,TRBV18,TGTGCCAGCTCACCAAGCGGGGGGGCCTACGAGCAGTACTTC,CASSPSGGAYEQYF
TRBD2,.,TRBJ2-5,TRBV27,TGTGCCAGCAGGACTAGCCGTCGGGAGACCCAGTACTTC,CASRTSRRETQYF
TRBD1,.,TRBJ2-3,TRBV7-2,TGTGCCAGCAGCTTTTATCGGACAGGGGAGGATACAGATACGCAGTATTTT,CASSFYRTGEDTDTQYF
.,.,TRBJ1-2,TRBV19,TGTGCCAGTAGAACCTGGCAGGGCCCTTATGGCTACACCTTC,CASRTWQGPYGYTF
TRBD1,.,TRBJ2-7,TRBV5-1,TGCGCCAGCAGCTTCGGGACAGGGGGAACCGAGCAGTACTTC,CASSFGTGGTEQYF
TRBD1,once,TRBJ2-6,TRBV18,TGTGCCAGCTCGGGACAGGGTACGCTTGGGGCCAACGTCCTGACTTTC,CASSGQGTLGANVLTF
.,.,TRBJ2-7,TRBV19,TGTGCCAGTAGCAAGGGACCGCATTTCGACGAGCAGTACTTC,CASSKGPHFDEQYF
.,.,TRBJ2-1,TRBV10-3,TGTGCCATCAGTGATTCCGGGACTCGGGGGTATGAGCAGTTCTTC,CAISDSGTRGYEQFF
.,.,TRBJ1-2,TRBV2,TGTGCCAGCAGTGCGGAAGGACTCACGCTCTATGGCTACACCTTC,CASSAEGLTLYGYTF
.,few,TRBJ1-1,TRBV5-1,TGCGCCAGCAGCTTGGCCGGGGCGCACACTGAAGCTTTCTTT,CASSLAGAHTEAFF
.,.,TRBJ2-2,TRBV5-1,TGCGCCAGCAGCTTGGAGGGCACCGGGGAGCTGTTTTTT,CASSLEGTGELFF
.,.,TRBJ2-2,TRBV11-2,TGTGCCAGCATCCCCGGGGGACAGCGCAGCACCGGGGAGCTGTTTTTT,CASIPGGQRSTGELFF
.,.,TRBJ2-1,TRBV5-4,TGTGCCAGCAGCTTGTCAGGGAACAATGAGCAGTTCTTC,CASSLSGNNEQFF
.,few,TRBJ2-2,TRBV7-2,TGTGCCAGCAGCCTTAACACCGGGGAGCTGTTTTTT,CASSLNTGELFF
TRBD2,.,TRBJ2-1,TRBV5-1,TGCGCCAGCAGCTTGGAGCGGGGCCTCCACAATGAGCAGTTCTTC,CASSLERGLHNEQFF
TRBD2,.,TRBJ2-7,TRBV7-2,TGTGCCAGCAGCTTTCAAGCGGGAGGGCCTGATGAGCAGTACTTC,CASSFQAGGPDEQYF
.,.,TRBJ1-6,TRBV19,TGTGCCAGTAGTACCTCAGACGGAGCGGCTTCACCCCTCCACTTT,CASSTSDGAASPLHF
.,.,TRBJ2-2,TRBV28,TGTGCCAGCAGAACACAGGGCGCGAACACCGGGGAGCTGTTTTTT,CASRTQGANTGELFF
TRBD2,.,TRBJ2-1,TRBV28,TGTGCCAGCAGCCCAGCGGGGGGGAGGCACAATGAGCAGTTCTTC,CASSPAGGRHNEQFF